A selection of T cell receptor beta chains follows, all from one sample in a study of shared clonotypes between healthy human individuals. Sequenced by immunoSEQ multiplex PCR; TCRdb stores in-frame clones only, minus some. This sample has approximately 720,000 clones, with about 92% found just once. Sequencing was carried out using naive CD8+ T cells sorted from blood. These TCRs come from a man aged 25 to 40 in good health. CDR3s include the opening cysteine and the closing phenylalanine or tryptophan. D genes are given only for firm matches. Expanded clones are given a class, and other clones once, few, many or no size at all.

. | TRBJ2-4 | . | TRBV28 | CASTAGLHSIQYF | TGTGCCAGCACCGCGGGCCTTCATTCCATTCAGTACTTC
. | TRBJ2-3 | TRBD1 | TRBV9 | CASSVQGEPSTDTQYF | TGTGCCAGCAGCGTACAGGGGGAACCTAGCACAGATACGCAGTATTTT
. | TRBJ2-7 | . | TRBV5-1 | CASSFLSTDEQYF | TGCGCCAGCAGCTTTTTAAGTACTGACGAGCAGTACTTC
. | TRBJ2-1 | TRBD2 | TRBV5-6 | CASSPPGLAGVEQFF | TGTGCCAGCAGCCCACCGGGACTAGCGGGAGTTGAGCAGTTCTTC
. | TRBJ2-7 | TRBD2 | TRBV27 | CASSPSRGDNSYEQYF | TGTGCCAGCAGTCCTTCCCGGGGGGATAACTCCTACGAGCAGTACTTC
. | TRBJ1-1 | TRBD1 | TRBV27 | CASSLFGTGALEAFF | TGTGCCAGCAGTTTATTTGGGACAGGGGCCCTTGAGGCTTTCTTT
. | TRBJ2-7 | . | TRBV5-8 | CASSLSDGGTYEQYF | TGTGCCAGCAGCTTATCGGACGGTGGTACCTACGAGCAGTACTTC
. | TRBJ2-2 | TRBD1 | TRBV5-1 | CASSYDRGGTGELFF | TGCGCCAGCAGCTATGACAGGGGCGGGACCGGGGAGCTGTTTTTT
. | TRBJ2-1 | TRBD2 | TRBV14 | CASSPGTSGREGQFF | TGTGCCAGCAGCCCAGGGACTAGCGGGAGGGAGGGGCAGTTCTTC
. | TRBJ2-7 | . | TRBV7-9 | CASSPRSSYEQYF | TGTGCCAGCAGCCCGAGGAGCTCCTACGAGCAGTACTTC
. | TRBJ2-5 | TRBD2 | TRBV11-2 | CASSLVPGLAEETQYF | TGTGCCAGCAGCCTGGTTCCGGGACTAGCAGAAGAGACCCAGTACTTC
. | TRBJ2-1 | TRBD2 | TRBV5-6 | CASHPGGLAGWQFF | TGTGCCAGTCACCCCGGGGGGCTAGCGGGGTGGCAGTTCTTC
. | TRBJ1-2 | . | TRBV29-1 | CSVRGAYGYTF | TGCAGCGTTCGGGGGGCCTATGGCTACACCTTC
. | TRBJ2-2 | . | TRBV7-3 | CASSPGQFTGELFF | TGTGCCAGCAGCCCTGGACAGTTCACCGGGGAGCTGTTTTTT
. | TRBJ2-1 | . | TRBV4-2 | CASSQAGDSSSSYNEQFF | TGTGCCAGCAGCCAAGCGGGGGATAGCAGCAGCTCCTACAATGAGCAGTTCTTC
once | TRBJ2-2 | . | TRBV6-4 | CASSEIKGAGELFF | TGTGCCAGCAGTGAAATCAAGGGAGCCGGGGAGCTGTTTTTT
. | TRBJ1-5 | TRBD1 | TRBV27 | CASSPGTGGTQPQHF | TGTGCCAGCAGCCCCGGGACAGGGGGCACTCAGCCCCAGCATTTT
. | TRBJ2-7 | . | TRBV5-4 | CASSFRGYEQYF | TGTGCCAGCAGCTTCCGGGGCTACGAGCAGTACTTC
once | TRBJ2-3 | TRBD2 | TRBV14 | CASSLAGDPDTQYF | TGTGCCAGCAGCCTAGCGGGAGATCCAGATACGCAGTATTTT
. | TRBJ2-7 | . | TRBV6-1 | CASSERVETGEQYF | TGTGCCAGCAGTGAAAGGGTAGAAACGGGTGAGCAGTACTTC
. | TRBJ1-2 | . | TRBV27 | CASSAGVNYGYTF | TGTGCCAGCAGCGCAGGGGTTAACTATGGCTACACCTTC
. | TRBJ2-7 | . | TRBV5-6 | CASSLGSILPTKYEQYF | TGTGCCAGCAGCTTGGGATCGATACTACCTACGAAGTACGAGCAGTACTTC
. | TRBJ1-1 | . | TRBV7-9 | CASWGPGTEAFF | TGTGCCAGCTGGGGGCCGGGCACTGAAGCTTTCTTT
. | TRBJ2-7 | TRBD1 | TRBV30 | CAWSHGTGYEQYF | TGTGCCTGGAGTCACGGGACAGGGTACGAGCAGTACTTC
. | TRBJ2-7 | . | TRBV5-6 | CASSLGGGFTYEQYF | TGTGCCAGCAGCTTAGGAGGGGGTTTTACCTACGAGCAGTACTTC
once | TRBJ2-5 | . | TRBV29-1 | CSVGSTVQETQYF | TGCAGCGTTGGTTCGACAGTGCAAGAGACCCAGTACTTC
. | TRBJ1-2 | . | TRBV27 | CASGQSGGYGYTF | TGTGCCAGCGGACAGAGCGGGGGCTATGGCTACACCTTC
. | TRBJ2-1 | . | TRBV7-8 | CASSPAGPLYNEQFF | TGTGCCAGCAGCCCCGCGGGGCCCCTCTACAATGAGCAGTTCTTC
once | TRBJ2-1 | TRBD2 | TRBV7-9 | CATVKAGGRSYNEQFF | TGTGCCACAGTAAAAGCGGGCGGGAGGTCCTACAATGAGCAGTTCTTC
. | TRBJ2-5 | TRBD2 | TRBV30 | CAWSPGLAGGEETQYF | TGTGCCTGGAGCCCAGGACTAGCGGGAGGGGAAGAGACCCAGTACTTC
. | TRBJ1-2 | TRBD1 | TRBV2 | CATRTGDYGYTF | TGTGCCACTCGGACAGGTGACTATGGCTACACCTTC
. | TRBJ2-7 | . | TRBV6-1 | CASRAAPDWASEQYF | TGTGCCAGCAGAGCAGCACCCGACTGGGCGAGCGAGCAGTACTTC
. | TRBJ2-1 | TRBD2 | TRBV7-9 | CASSLWTSGIYEQFF | TGTGCCAGCAGCTTATGGACTAGCGGGATATATGAGCAGTTCTTC
. | TRBJ1-4 | . | TRBV27 | CASSLLGQDEKLFF | TGTGCCAGCAGTTTATTGGGACAAGATGAAAAACTGTTTTTT
. | TRBJ1-1 | TRBD1 | TRBV4-1 | CASSQETGRGTEAFF | TGCGCCAGCAGCCAGGAGACAGGGAGAGGGACTGAAGCTTTCTTT